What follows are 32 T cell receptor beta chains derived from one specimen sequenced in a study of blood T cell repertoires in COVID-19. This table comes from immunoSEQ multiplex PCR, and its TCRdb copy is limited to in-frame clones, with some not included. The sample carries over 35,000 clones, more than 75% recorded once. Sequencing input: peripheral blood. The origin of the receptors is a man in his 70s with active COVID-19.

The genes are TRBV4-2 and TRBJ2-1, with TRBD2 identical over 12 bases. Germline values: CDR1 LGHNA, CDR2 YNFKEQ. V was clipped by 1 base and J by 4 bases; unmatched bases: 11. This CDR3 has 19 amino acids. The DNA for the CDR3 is TGTGCCAGCAGCCAAGTAGGATCGGCTAGCGGGGGGGCTTACAATGAGCAGTTCTTC. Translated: CASSQVGSASGGAYNEQFF.

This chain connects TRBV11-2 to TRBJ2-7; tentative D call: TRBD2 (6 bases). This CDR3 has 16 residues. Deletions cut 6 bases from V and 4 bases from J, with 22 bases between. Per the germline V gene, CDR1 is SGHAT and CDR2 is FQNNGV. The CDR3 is CASRPIRTTGGYEQYF. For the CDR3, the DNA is TGTGCCAGCAGACCAATAAGGACTACTGGGGGATACGAGCAGTACTTC.

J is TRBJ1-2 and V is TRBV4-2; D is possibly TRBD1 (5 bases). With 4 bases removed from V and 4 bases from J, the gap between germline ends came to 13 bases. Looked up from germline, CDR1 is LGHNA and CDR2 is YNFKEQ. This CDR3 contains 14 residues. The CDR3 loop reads CASSPETDSYGYTF. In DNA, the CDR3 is TGTGCCAGCAGCCCGGAGACAGACAGCTATGGCTACACCTTC.

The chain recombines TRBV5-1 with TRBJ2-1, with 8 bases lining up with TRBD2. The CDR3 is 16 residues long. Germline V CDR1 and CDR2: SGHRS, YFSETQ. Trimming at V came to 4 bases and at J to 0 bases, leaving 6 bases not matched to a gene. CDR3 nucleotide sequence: TGCGCCAGCAGCACCCGCCTAGCGGGCTCCTACAATGAGCAGTTCTTC. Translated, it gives CASSTRLAGSYNEQFF.

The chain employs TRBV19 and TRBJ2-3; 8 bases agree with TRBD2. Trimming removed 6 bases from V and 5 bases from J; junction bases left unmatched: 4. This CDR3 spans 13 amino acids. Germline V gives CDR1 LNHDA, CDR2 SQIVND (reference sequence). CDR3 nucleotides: TGTGCCAGTAGATCGGGGGGGAGAGATACGCAGTATTTT. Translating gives CASRSGGRDTQYF.

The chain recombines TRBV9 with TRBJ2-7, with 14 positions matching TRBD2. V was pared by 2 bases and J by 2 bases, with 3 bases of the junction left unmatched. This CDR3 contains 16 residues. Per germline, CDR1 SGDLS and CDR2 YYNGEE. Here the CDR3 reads CASSVGTSGGTYEQYF. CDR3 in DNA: TGTGCCAGCAGCGTCGGGACTAGCGGGGGTACCTACGAGCAGTACTTC. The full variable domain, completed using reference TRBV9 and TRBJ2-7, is DSGVTQTPKHLITATGQRVTLRCSPRSGDLSVYWYQQSLDQGLQFLIQYYNGEERAKGNILERFSAQQFPDLHSELNLSSLELGDSALYFCASSVGTSGGTYEQYFGPGTRLTVT.

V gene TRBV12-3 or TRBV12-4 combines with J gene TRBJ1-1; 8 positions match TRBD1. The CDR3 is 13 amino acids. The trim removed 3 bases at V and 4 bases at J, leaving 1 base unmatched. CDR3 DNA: TGTGCCAGCAGTTTCGACAGGGGCACTGAAGCTTTCTTT. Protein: CASSFDRGTEAFF.

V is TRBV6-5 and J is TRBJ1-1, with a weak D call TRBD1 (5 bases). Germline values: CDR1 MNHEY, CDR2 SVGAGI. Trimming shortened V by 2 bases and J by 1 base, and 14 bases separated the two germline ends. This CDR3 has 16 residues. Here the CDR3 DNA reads TGTGCCAGCAGTTACACGGTGGGGGGAGGGAACACTGAAGCTTTCTTT. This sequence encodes CASSYTVGGGNTEAFF.

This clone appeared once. CDR3 DNA sequence: TGTGCCACCAGCAGAGATCCACGGGGGGAGGAGCCCCAGTACTTC. It yields the protein CATSRDPRGEEPQYF. This sequence joins TRBV15 and TRBJ2-5; TRBD2 matches 7 bases. This CDR3 spans 15 amino acids. Germline trimming cut 0 bases from V and 9 bases from J; bases unmatched to any gene: 10. Germline CDR1 reads LNHNV; CDR2 reads YYDKDF (reference sequence).

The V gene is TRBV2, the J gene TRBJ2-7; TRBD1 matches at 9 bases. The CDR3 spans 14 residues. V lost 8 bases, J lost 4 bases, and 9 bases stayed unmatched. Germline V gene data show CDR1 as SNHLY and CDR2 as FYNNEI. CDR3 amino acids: CASEPGDREYEQYF. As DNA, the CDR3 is TGTGCCAGCGAACCGGGGGACAGGGAGTACGAGCAGTACTTC.

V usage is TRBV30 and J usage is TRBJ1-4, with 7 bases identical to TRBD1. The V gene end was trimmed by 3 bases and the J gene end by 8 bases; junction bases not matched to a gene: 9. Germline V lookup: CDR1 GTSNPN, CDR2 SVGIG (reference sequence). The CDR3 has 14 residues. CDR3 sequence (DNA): TGTGCCTGGAGGCTCAGGGGGAACAACGAAAAACTGTTTTTT. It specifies CAWRLRGNNEKLFF.

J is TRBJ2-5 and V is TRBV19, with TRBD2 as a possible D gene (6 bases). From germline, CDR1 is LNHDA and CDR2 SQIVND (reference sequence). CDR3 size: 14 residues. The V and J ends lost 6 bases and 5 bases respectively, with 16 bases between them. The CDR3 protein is CASSTGLNGETQYF. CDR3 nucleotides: TGTGCCAGTAGCACGGGACTCAACGGGGAGACCCAGTACTTC.

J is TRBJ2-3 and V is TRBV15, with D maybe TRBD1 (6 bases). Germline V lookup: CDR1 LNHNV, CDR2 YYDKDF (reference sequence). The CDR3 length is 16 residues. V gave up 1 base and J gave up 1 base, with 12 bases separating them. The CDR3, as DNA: TGTGCCACCAGCAGAGGTCACAGGGCCGGCACAGATACGCAGTATTTT. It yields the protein CATSRGHRAGTDTQYF.

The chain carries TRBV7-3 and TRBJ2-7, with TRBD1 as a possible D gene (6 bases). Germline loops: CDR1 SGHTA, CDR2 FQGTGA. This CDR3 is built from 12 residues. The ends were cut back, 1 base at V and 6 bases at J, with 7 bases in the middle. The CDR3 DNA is TGTGCCAGCAGCTTAATAGGGGGCGAGCAGTACTTC. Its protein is CASSLIGGEQYF.

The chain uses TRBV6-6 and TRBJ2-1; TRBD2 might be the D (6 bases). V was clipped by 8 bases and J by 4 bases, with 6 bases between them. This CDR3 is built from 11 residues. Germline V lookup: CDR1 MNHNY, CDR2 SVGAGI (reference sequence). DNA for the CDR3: TGTGCCAGCGGAGGGTACAATGAGCAGTTCTTC. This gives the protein CASGGYNEQFF.

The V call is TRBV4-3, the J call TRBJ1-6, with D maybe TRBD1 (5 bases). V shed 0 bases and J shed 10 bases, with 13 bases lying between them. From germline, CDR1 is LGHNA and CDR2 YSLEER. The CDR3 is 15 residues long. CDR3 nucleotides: TGCGCCAGCAGCCAAGAAGGGACTGCGGGGTCACCCCTCCACTTT. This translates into CASSQEGTAGSPLHF.

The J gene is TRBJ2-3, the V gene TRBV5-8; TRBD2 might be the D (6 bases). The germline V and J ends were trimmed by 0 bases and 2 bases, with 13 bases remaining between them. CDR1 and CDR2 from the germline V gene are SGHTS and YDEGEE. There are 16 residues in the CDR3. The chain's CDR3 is CASSLVVSGTTDTQYF. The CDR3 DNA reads TGTGCCAGCAGCTTGGTAGTTAGCGGAACCACAGATACGCAGTATTTT.

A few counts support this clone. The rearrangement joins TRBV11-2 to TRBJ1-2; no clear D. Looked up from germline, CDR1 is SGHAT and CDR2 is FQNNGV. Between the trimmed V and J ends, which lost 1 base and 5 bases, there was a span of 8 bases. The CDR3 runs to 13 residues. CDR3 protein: CASSLGQRYGYTF. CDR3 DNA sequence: TGTGCCAGCAGCTTAGGTCAGAGGTATGGCTACACCTTC.

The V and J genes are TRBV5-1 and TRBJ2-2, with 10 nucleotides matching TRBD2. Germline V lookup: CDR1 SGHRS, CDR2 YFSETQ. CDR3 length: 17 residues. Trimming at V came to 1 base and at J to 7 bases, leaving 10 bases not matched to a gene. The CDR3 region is CASSLISGRALGGELFF. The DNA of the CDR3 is TGCGCCAGCAGCTTGATAAGCGGGAGGGCCCTCGGCGGGGAGCTGTTTTTT.

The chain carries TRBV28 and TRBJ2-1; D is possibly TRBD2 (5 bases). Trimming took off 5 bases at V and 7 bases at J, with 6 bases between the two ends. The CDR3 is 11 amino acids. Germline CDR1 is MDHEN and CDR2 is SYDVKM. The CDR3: CASSRRNEQFF. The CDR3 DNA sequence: TGTGCCAGCAGTCGGAGGAATGAGCAGTTCTTC. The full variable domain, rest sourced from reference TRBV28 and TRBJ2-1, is DVKVTQSSRYLVKRTGEKVFLECVQDMDHENMFWYRQDPGLGLRLIYFSYDVKMKEKGDIPEGYSVSREKKERFSLILESASTNQTSMYLCASSRRNEQFFGPGTRLTVL.

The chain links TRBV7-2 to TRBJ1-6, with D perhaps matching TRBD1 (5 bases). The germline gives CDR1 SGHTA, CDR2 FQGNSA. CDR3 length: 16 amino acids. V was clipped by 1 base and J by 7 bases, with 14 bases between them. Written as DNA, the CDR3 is TGTGCCAGCAGCTTAGAGGCGGGACCTAAGAATTCACCCCTCCACTTT. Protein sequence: CASSLEAGPKNSPLHF.

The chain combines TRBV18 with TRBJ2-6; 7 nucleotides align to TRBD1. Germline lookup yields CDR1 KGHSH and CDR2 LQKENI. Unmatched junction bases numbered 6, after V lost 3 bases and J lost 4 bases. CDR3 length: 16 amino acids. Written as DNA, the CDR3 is TGTGCCAGCTCACCGGGGGACAGAGCCGGGGCCAACGTCCTGACTTTC. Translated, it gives CASSPGDRAGANVLTF.

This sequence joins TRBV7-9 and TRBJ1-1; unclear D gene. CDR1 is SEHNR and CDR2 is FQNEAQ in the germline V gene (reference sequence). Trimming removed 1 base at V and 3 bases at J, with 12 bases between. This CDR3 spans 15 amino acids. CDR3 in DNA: TGTGCCAGCAGCTTAGTTGGCAGAACAGACACTGAAGCTTTCTTT. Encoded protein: CASSLVGRTDTEAFF. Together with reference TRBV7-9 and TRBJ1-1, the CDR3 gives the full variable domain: DTGVSQNPRHKITKRGQNVTFRCDPISEHNRLYWYRQTLGQGPEFLTYFQNEAQLEKSRLLSDRFSAERPKGSFSTLEIQRTEQGDSAMYLCASSLVGRTDTEAFFGQGTRLTVV.

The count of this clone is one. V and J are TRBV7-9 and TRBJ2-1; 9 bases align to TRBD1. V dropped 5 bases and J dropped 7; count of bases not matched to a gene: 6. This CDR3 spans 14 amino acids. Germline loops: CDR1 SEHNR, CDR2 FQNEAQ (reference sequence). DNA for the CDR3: TGTGCCAGCAGCGGAGGGACAGGGAGGAATGAGCAGTTCTTC. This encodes CASSGGTGRNEQFF.

This chain's CDR3 is CASSTRGTIYTQYF. In DNA, the CDR3 is TGTGCCAGTAGTACAAGGGGGACGATATATACGCAGTATTTT. The chain combines TRBV19 with TRBJ2-3, with a tentative D call TRBD1 (6 bases). The CDR3 totals 14 residues. Germline values: CDR1 LNHDA, CDR2 SQIVND (reference sequence). The ends were cut back, 4 bases at V and 7 bases at J, with 15 bases in the middle.

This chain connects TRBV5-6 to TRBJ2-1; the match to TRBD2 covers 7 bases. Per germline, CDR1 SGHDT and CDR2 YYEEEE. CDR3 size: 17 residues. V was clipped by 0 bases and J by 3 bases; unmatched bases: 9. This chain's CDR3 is CASSLVSGGSYYNEQFF. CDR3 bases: TGTGCCAGCAGCTTGGTCAGTGGCGGGAGCTACTACAATGAGCAGTTCTTC.

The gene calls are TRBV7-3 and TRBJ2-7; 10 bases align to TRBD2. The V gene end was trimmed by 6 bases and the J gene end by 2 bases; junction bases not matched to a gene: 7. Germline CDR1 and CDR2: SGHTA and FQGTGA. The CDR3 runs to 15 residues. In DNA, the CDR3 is TGTGCCAGCAGTCTTAGCGGGGGGAGTCCCTACGAGCAGTACTTC. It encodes CASSLSGGSPYEQYF.

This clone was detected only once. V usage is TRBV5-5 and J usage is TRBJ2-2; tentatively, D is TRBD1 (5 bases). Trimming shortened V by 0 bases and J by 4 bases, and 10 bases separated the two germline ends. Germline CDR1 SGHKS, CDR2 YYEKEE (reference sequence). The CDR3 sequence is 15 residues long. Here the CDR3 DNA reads TGTGCCAGCAGCTTGGCGCCAAGGGGCACCGGGGAGCTGTTTTTT. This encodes CASSLAPRGTGELFF.

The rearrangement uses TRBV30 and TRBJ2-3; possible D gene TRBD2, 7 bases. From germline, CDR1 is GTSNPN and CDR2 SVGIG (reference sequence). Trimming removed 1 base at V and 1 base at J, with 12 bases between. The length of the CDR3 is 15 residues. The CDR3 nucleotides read TGTGCCTGGAGTGCCGAAGGGGGGGGCACAGATACGCAGTATTTT. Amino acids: CAWSAEGGGTDTQYF.

The CDR3 sequence is CASSREDSYEQYF. The CDR3 nucleotides read TGTGCCAGCAGCCGGGAAGACTCCTACGAGCAGTACTTC. The V and J genes are TRBV2 and TRBJ2-7, with a possible D match to TRBD2 (5 bases). Looked up from germline, CDR1 is SNHLY and CDR2 is FYNNEI. V lost 6 bases to trimming and J lost 0 bases, with 9 bases between them. The CDR3 has 13 residues.

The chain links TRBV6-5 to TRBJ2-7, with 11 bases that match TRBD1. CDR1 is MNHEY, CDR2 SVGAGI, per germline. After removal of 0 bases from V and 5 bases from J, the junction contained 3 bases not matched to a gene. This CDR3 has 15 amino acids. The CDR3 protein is CASSYSDRGPNEQYF. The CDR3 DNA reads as TGTGCCAGCAGTTACTCGGACAGGGGGCCTAACGAGCAGTACTTC.

The CDR3 bases are TGTGCCAGCACCGGGACTAGCGGGTTTCAAGAGACCCAGTACTTC. Its protein is CASTGTSGFQETQYF. The chain combines TRBV5-6 with TRBJ2-5, with 12 nucleotides matching TRBD2. V dropped 6 bases and J dropped 2; count of bases not matched to a gene: 5. The CDR3 totals 15 residues. Per the germline V gene, CDR1 is SGHDT and CDR2 is YYEEEE. Variable domain in full (rest from reference TRBV5-6 and TRBJ2-5): DAGVTQSPTHLIKTRGQQVTLRCSPKSGHDTVSWYQQALGQGPQFIFQYYEEEERQRGNFPDRFSGHQFPNYSSELNVNALLLGDSALYLCASTGTSGFQETQYFGPGTRLLVL.